This entry describes one TCR beta chain. The data belong to a study of blood T cell repertoires in COVID-19. Overall study: The United States, Italy and Spain were the sources of the acute and convalescent COVID-19 samples. From T cells, B-cell-depleted T cells, or PBMCs came the material, which was cDNA or gDNA.

Assay: immunoSEQ multiplex PCR; the TCRdb copy retains only in-frame clones and omits some. The sample includes some 150,000 clones, about 86% seen only once; the top ten take under 3%. CDR3 size: 12 residues. V was shortened by 6 bases and J by 4 bases, with 9 bases between the two germline ends. CDR1 and CDR2 (germline): MGHDK, SYGVNS. The specimen was peripheral blood. This receptor was obtained from a human donor with acute or convalescent COVID-19. The donor label of this sample is uncertain. The chain combines TRBV25-1 with TRBJ1-1, with a weak D call TRBD1 (5 bases). The DNA of the CDR3 is TGTGCCAGCAGGGGGGAGGGCACTGAAGCTTTCTTT. Amino acids: CASRGEGTEAFF.